This T cell receptor (beta chain) was profiled in a study of cytomegalovirus exposure and HLA in healthy donors. Study-wide results and caveats: Diagnosis of cytomegalovirus status made by the classifier reportedly showed high specificity and sensitivity. Most TCR sequences were uncommon, yet certain public TCRs appeared in many donors. In an earlier analysis, productive rearrangement rates for most beta V segments clustered near 87% or 30%. A list of 150 or so TCR beta chains associated with cytomegalovirus was given.

The length of the CDR3 is 13 residues. V shed 7 bases, J shed 2 bases, and the junction held 4 bases outside the gene matches. Germline lookup yields CDR1 MNHEY and CDR2 SMNVEV (reference sequence). A word on this clone: The antigen is unknown.

The PCR contained 60 Vbeta and 13 Jbeta primers. Only in-frame clones appear in the TCRdb table, and some are missing; sequencing was by immunoSEQ multiplex PCR. This sample has over 150,000 clones, with 70% to 80% found just once. The origin of this receptor is a woman aged 45-65 years in good health and CMV-seronegative. V usage is TRBV27 and J usage is TRBJ1-2, with 7 bases fitting TRBD1. Sample: PBMCs. CDR3: CASTATGNYGYTF. The DNA for the CDR3 is TGTGCCAGCACTGCGACAGGGAACTATGGCTACACCTTC.